The 8 T cell receptor beta chains below all came from one sample that was sequenced in a study of CD8 T cells in Susac syndrome. The RNA, about 0.45 to 1 ug, was put through reverse transcription using random hexamers. TCRdb re-analysed the immunoSEQ multiplex PCR reads in MiXCR, keeping a single row per CDR3 protein. The repertoire consists of about 300,000 distinct CDR3 sequences, with about nine tenths occurring once and the leading ten covering more than 0.15%. Material: CD8+ T cells from PBMCs. Source of these receptors: a human donor with multiple sclerosis.

The chain recombines TRBV20-1 with TRBJ1-4; D gene ambiguous. Between the trimmed V and J ends, which lost 6 bases and 7 bases, there was a span of 21 bases. Germline CDR1 and CDR2: DFQATT and SNEGSKA (reference sequence). The length of the CDR3 is 15 residues. CDR3 nucleotides: TGCAGTGCAACAGACGCCCTTTTTCTAGGTGAAAAACTGTTTTTT. This sequence encodes CSATDALFLGEKLFF.

The chain has TRBV7-3 and TRBJ2-1, with 11 bases that match TRBD2. Germline V gene sequence: CDR1 SGHTA, CDR2 FQGTGA. There are 14 residues in the CDR3. With 4 bases clipped from V and 8 bases from J, the junction kept 4 bases outside the gene matches. Here the CDR3 DNA reads TGTGCCAGCAGCTACTTAGCGGGAGGGCATGAGCAGTTCTTC. Translation: CASSYLAGGHEQFF.

V gene TRBV6-2 or TRBV6-3 combines with J gene TRBJ1-5, with D perhaps TRBD1 (5 bases). CDR3 length equals 15 residues. Trimming shortened V by 7 bases and J by 0 bases, and 13 bases separated the two germline ends. CDR1 and CDR2 from the germline V gene are MNHEY and SVGEGT. CDR3 region: CASTLRRDSNQPQHF. For the CDR3, the DNA is TGTGCCAGCACCTTACGCAGGGATAGCAATCAGCCCCAGCATTTT.

The V call is TRBV21-1, the J call TRBJ2-4; no check of the table's D call, TRBD1, against the DNA was made. TRBV21-1 is described as a pseudogene. The CDR3 runs to 18 residues. CDR3: CASSASGRRDRSTNIQYF. In DNA, the CDR3 is TGTGCCAGCAGCGCCTCGGGGAGGCGGGACAGATCAACAAACATTCAGTACTTC.

This clonotype was detected only once. The V call is TRBV3-1, the J call TRBJ2-3, with 8 bases fitting TRBD2. This CDR3 contains 17 residues. CDR1 LGHDT and CDR2 YNNKEL come from the germline V gene (reference sequence). V shed 0 bases, J shed 2 bases, and the junction held 7 bases outside the gene matches. The CDR3 reads CASSQEGGRPPTDTQYF. In nucleotides, the CDR3 is TGTGCCAGCAGCCAAGAAGGCGGGAGGCCTCCCACAGATACGCAGTATTTT.

The chain employs TRBV20-1 and TRBJ2-1; TRBD2 aligns across 7 bases. Trimming removed 0 bases from V and 7 bases from J; junction bases left unmatched: 9. CDR3 length: 15 residues. Germline assignment: CDR1 DFQATT and CDR2 SNEGSKA (reference sequence). CDR3 sequence: CSARDGAGVENEQFF. The DNA for the CDR3 is TGCAGTGCTAGAGATGGGGCGGGAGTAGAAAATGAGCAGTTCTTC.

V usage is TRBV28 and J usage is TRBJ2-7, with D hard to call. Trimming pared 2 bases from V and 5 bases from J, leaving 16 bases between. Germline lookup yields CDR1 MDHEN and CDR2 SYDVKM. CDR3 size: 15 residues. DNA of the CDR3: TGTGCCAGCAGTTTAGGCTCGCCCCCTCCTAACGAGCAGTACTTC. Its translation: CASSLGSPPPNEQYF. Full variable domain (remainder filled in from reference TRBV28 and TRBJ2-7): DVKVTQSSRYLVKRTGEKVFLECVQDMDHENMFWYRQDPGLGLRLIYFSYDVKMKEKGDIPEGYSVSREKKERFSLILESASTNQTSMYLCASSLGSPPPNEQYFGPGTRLTVT.

This clonotype has only a few counts. At one end the junction does not follow the germline gene, possibly because of a read error. The chain is built from TRBV5-1 and TRBJ1-1; D uncertain. Germline CDR1 reads SGHRS; CDR2 reads YFSETQ. The CDR3 has 14 amino acids. The CDR3 protein is CASSLGGGNTEAFF. In DNA form, the CDR3 reads TGTGCCAGCAGTTTAGGAGGAGGGAACACTGAAGCTTTCTTT.